This entry lists 3 T cell receptor beta chains sequenced from one sample in a study of blood T cell repertoires in COVID-19. The method was immunoSEQ multiplex PCR; TCRdb's version includes in-frame clones alone and lacks a portion of them. The table has around 110,000 clones, around nine tenths seen once; the top ten hold 1.8%. Sequencing was performed on peripheral blood. The receptors here all came from a human donor with active COVID-19. The donor label of this sample is uncertain.

This clone came up a few times. This chain connects TRBV27 to TRBJ2-7; 7 nucleotides match TRBD2. This CDR3 is built from 17 residues. Germline V gene lookup returns CDR1 MNHEY and CDR2 SMNVEV (reference sequence). V lost 2 bases to trimming and J lost 3 bases; unmatched junction nucleotides: 13. The CDR3 coding sequence is TGTGCCAGCAGTTTACCTCTTCGACTAGCTTGGGACTACGAGCAGTACTTC. Amino acids: CASSLPLRLAWDYEQYF.

The chain links TRBV6-2 or TRBV6-3 to TRBJ2-2; tentatively, D is TRBD1 (5 bases). The CDR3 runs to 14 residues. Trimming pared 6 bases from V and 2 bases from J, leaving 10 bases between. Germline CDR1 reads MNHEY; CDR2 reads SVGEGT. The CDR3 DNA reads as TGTGCCAGCAGCCCGACAGAAAACACCGGGGAGCTGTTTTTT. Translated, it gives CASSPTENTGELFF.

The chain is built from TRBV28 and TRBJ2-1; TRBD2 is a possible D gene (7 bases). Trimming left V 1 base short and J 4 bases short, with 14 bases between. The germline V gene encodes CDR1 MDHEN and CDR2 SYDVKM. The length of the CDR3 is 16 residues. Here the CDR3 reads CASSLSPGGPYNEQFF. The CDR3 DNA follows: TGTGCCAGCAGTTTATCCCCCGGGGGGCCTTACAATGAGCAGTTCTTC.